Shown below are 24 T cell receptor beta chains from a single sample sequenced in a study of blood T cell repertoires in COVID-19. The protocol was immunoSEQ multiplex PCR, while the TCRdb copy is restricted to in-frame clones and leaves out a portion. The sample includes fewer than 250,000 clones, around nine tenths of them seen just once. Material: peripheral blood. The receptor source for this set is a man aged 60 to 75 with COVID-19, enrolled during active disease.

The rearrangement joins TRBV29-1 to TRBJ1-2; possibly TRBD1 for D (5 bases). The CDR3 has 12 amino acids. V dropped 7 bases and J dropped 4 bases, with 13 bases sitting between them. Germline assignment: CDR1 SQVTM and CDR2 ANQGSEA. The CDR3 protein is CSAEDTFYGYTF. DNA for the CDR3: TGCAGCGCCGAGGACACCTTCTATGGCTACACCTTC.

This clone was counted only a few times. This chain joins TRBV4-1 and TRBJ2-2; unclear D gene. Germline values: CDR1 MGHRA, CDR2 YSYEKL. Trimming cost V 0 bases and J 5 bases, with 10 bases left between them. The length of the CDR3 is 15 residues. The CDR3 loop reads CASSQEMRQTGELFF. The DNA for the CDR3 is TGCGCCAGCAGCCAAGAGATGAGGCAGACCGGGGAGCTGTTTTTT.

This clone occurred once. The rearrangement joins TRBV5-4 to TRBJ2-7, with D perhaps matching TRBD1 (6 bases). Trimming shortened V by 3 bases and J by 7 bases, and 20 bases separated the two germline ends. The CDR3 runs 15 residues. From germline, CDR1 is SGHNT and CDR2 YYREEE (reference sequence). CDR3 in amino acids: CASSSQGGFVWEQYF. The CDR3 DNA reads TGTGCCAGCAGCTCCCAAGGGGGTTTTGTTTGGGAGCAGTACTTC. The whole variable domain, filled in from reference TRBV5-4 and TRBJ2-7, reads ETGVTQSPTHLIKTRGQQVTLRCSSQSGHNTVSWYQQALGQGPQFIFQYYREEENGRGNFPPRFSGLQFPNYSSELNVNALELDDSALYLCASSSQGGFVWEQYFGPGTRLTVT.

The CDR3 DNA reads as TGTGCCAGCAGCATTACAGGTCCCAATCAGCCCCAGCATTTT. It is translated as CASSITGPNQPQHF. The V gene is TRBV7-9, the J gene TRBJ1-5; maybe TRBD1 (5 bases). The germline V gene encodes CDR1 SEHNR and CDR2 FQNEAQ (reference sequence). V lost 5 bases and J 3 bases, leaving 11 bases between the germline ends. CDR3 length: 14 residues.

The chain recombines TRBV18 with TRBJ1-2, with a tentative D call TRBD1 (6 bases). V was pared by 2 bases and J by 6 bases, with 10 bases between. Germline V gene sequence: CDR1 KGHSH, CDR2 LQKENI. CDR3 length: 13 amino acids. DNA of the CDR3: TGTGCCAGCTCACCAACAGGGCTCGATGGCTACACCTTC. Protein product: CASSPTGLDGYTF.

The J gene is TRBJ2-1, the V gene TRBV28, with 10 bases matching TRBD2. Germline V CDR1 and CDR2: MDHEN, SYDVKM. The CDR3 spans 14 residues. With V trimmed by 4 bases and J by 3 bases, 0 bases remained unmatched. CDR3 in amino acids: CASSSSGSYNEQFF. The CDR3 DNA is TGTGCCAGCAGTTCTAGCGGGAGCTACAATGAGCAGTTCTTC.

The rearrangement uses TRBV5-4 and TRBJ1-6; possible D gene TRBD1, 5 bases. Between the trimmed V and J ends, which lost 3 bases and 8 bases, there was a span of 21 bases. The CDR3 is 17 amino acids. In germline, CDR1 is SGHNT, CDR2 YYREEE (reference sequence). The CDR3 nucleotides are TGTGCCAGCAGCTCGAACGCCGGGGGAGCGGTGTATTCACCCCTCCACTTT. It yields the protein CASSSNAGGAVYSPLHF.

The chain links TRBV3-1 (or the pseudogene TRBV3-2) to TRBJ2-5, with D unclear. V gave up 2 bases and J gave up 0 bases, with 7 bases separating them. Looked up from germline, CDR1 is LGHDT and CDR2 is YNNKEL (reference sequence). The CDR3 runs 14 residues. The CDR3 DNA reads as TGTGCCAGCAGCCAAAATTCGGACCAAGAGACCCAGTACTTC. This gives the protein CASSQNSDQETQYF.

V usage is TRBV30 and J usage is TRBJ1-4; maybe TRBD1 (6 bases). There are 13 residues in the CDR3. Germline CDR1 is GTSNPN and CDR2 is SVGIG (reference sequence). V lost 2 bases, J lost 7 bases, and 11 bases lay in between. CDR3 bases: TGTGCCTGGAGTATCGAGACAGGTGAAAAACTGTTTTTT. Amino acid sequence: CAWSIETGEKLFF.

Worth noting for this clone: This same CDR3 is encoded by further DNA sequences in the sample. The genes are TRBV15 and TRBJ1-6; tentatively, D is TRBD1 (5 bases). The germline gives CDR1 LNHNV, CDR2 YYDKDF (reference sequence). The V and J ends lost 3 bases and 0 bases respectively, with 9 bases between them. The CDR3 loop spans 16 amino acids. The CDR3 region is CATSSDRSSYNSPLHF. The CDR3 DNA sequence: TGTGCCACCAGCAGTGACAGAAGCTCCTATAATTCACCCCTCCACTTT.

The chain employs TRBV5-5 and TRBJ1-1; TRBD1 matches at 7 bases. From germline, CDR1 is SGHKS and CDR2 YYEKEE (reference sequence). V lost 1 base and J lost 5; bases outside the gene matches: 8. There are 15 residues in the CDR3. In nucleotides, the CDR3 is TGTGCCAGCAGCTTGCAGGTAGGGGGCGTAACTGAAGCTTTCTTT. Amino acid sequence: CASSLQVGGVTEAFF.

This chain joins TRBV7-2 and TRBJ1-1, with D maybe TRBD1 (6 bases). Germline V gene lookup returns CDR1 SGHTA and CDR2 FQGNSA. V was clipped by 5 bases and J by 1 base, with 11 bases between them. The CDR3 spans 14 residues. The DNA of the CDR3 is TGTGCCAGCAGCCTCGGACAGTCGAACACTGAAGCTTTCTTT. Translation: CASSLGQSNTEAFF.

V usage is TRBV7-9 and J usage is TRBJ1-1; TRBD1 matches at 8 bases. Germline lookup yields CDR1 SEHNR and CDR2 FQNEAQ (reference sequence). Germline trimming cut 5 bases from V and 7 bases from J; bases unmatched to any gene: 9. There are 14 residues in the CDR3. CDR3 sequence reads: CASSRYDRGSEAFF. The CDR3 DNA reads as TGTGCCAGCAGCCGCTACGACAGGGGTAGTGAAGCTTTCTTT.

The chain carries TRBV5-1 and TRBJ1-2; tentatively, D is TRBD1 (6 bases). Germline assignment: CDR1 SGHRS and CDR2 YFSETQ. V was cut by 0 bases and J by 5 bases, with 14 bases left in between. This CDR3 has 15 amino acids. CDR3 sequence: CASSLGTRTDYGYTF. CDR3 coding DNA: TGCGCCAGCAGCTTGGGAACTCGGACAGATTATGGCTACACCTTC.

The chain is built from TRBV5-1 and TRBJ2-7, with TRBD2 matching over 7 bases. Trimming cost V 3 bases and J 9 bases; bases outside gene matches: 6. The CDR3 has 12 residues. The germline V gene encodes CDR1 SGHRS and CDR2 YFSETQ. Written as DNA, the CDR3 is TGCGCCAGCAGCTGGGGGGGAGAGGTGCAGTACTTC. Translated: CASSWGGEVQYF.

This chain connects TRBV6-5 to TRBJ2-7, with D maybe TRBD1 (7 bases). Germline V gene data show CDR1 as MNHEY and CDR2 as SVGAGI. The CDR3 runs 14 residues. The germline V and J ends were trimmed by 7 bases and 0 bases, with 13 bases remaining between them. CDR3 amino acids: CASTPGGSSYEQYF. The CDR3 nucleotides read TGTGCCAGCACCCCAGGGGGGAGCTCCTACGAGCAGTACTTC.

The chain couples TRBV3-1 (or the pseudogene TRBV3-2) to TRBJ1-2; D may be TRBD1 (5 bases). The length of the CDR3 is 13 residues. Per the germline V gene, CDR1 is LGHDT and CDR2 is YNNKEL (reference sequence). The V and J ends lost 0 bases and 13 bases respectively, with 15 bases between them. The CDR3 reads CASSQEPFPGVTF. The CDR3 DNA sequence: TGTGCCAGCAGCCAAGAACCGTTTCCGGGGGTCACCTTC.

The chain couples TRBV21-1 to TRBJ1-6; TRBD1 is the table's D call and was not checked against the DNA. TRBV21-1 is tagged as a pseudogene. This CDR3 has 18 residues. CDR3 residues: CASTRNRQSGFYNSPLHF. In DNA form, the CDR3 reads TGTGCCAGCACTCGAAACAGGCAGTCAGGTTTCTATAATTCACCCCTCCACTTT.

This chain links TRBV5-4 with TRBJ1-1; D not resolved. The CDR3 contains 15 residues. The germline CDR1 and CDR2 sequences are SGHNT and YYREEE (reference sequence). Trimming stripped 4 bases from V and 3 bases from J, with 16 bases between. CDR3 amino acids: CASSPPPGADTEAFF. The CDR3 DNA is TGTGCCAGCAGCCCTCCCCCAGGAGCGGACACTGAAGCTTTCTTT.

The J gene is TRBJ2-1, the V gene TRBV12-3 or TRBV12-4; no clear D gene. The V and J ends lost 6 bases and 12 bases respectively, with 12 bases between them. This CDR3 is built from 11 residues. The CDR3 here is CASRSRSGQFF. CDR3 DNA: TGTGCCAGCAGATCTAGATCTGGGCAGTTCTTC.

V usage is TRBV5-5 and J usage is TRBJ2-6; D may be TRBD2 (6 bases). Germline-derived CDR1 and CDR2 are SGHKS and YYEKEE (reference sequence). V was clipped by 5 bases and J by 1 base, with 10 bases between them. The CDR3 runs 15 residues. Written as DNA, the CDR3 is TGTGCCAGCAGTCTGGGGGGTTCTGGGGCCAACGTCCTGACTTTC. Protein sequence: CASSLGGSGANVLTF.

This clone was detected only a few times. The junction differs from germline at one of its ends, possibly a read error. The V gene is TRBV28, the J gene TRBJ2-3; possible D gene TRBD1, 6 bases. Germline-derived CDR1 and CDR2 are MDHEN and SYDVKM. The CDR3 is 15 residues long. CDR3 sequence: CASSSGGGISLRGHF. In nucleotides, the CDR3 is TGTGCCAGCAGTTCCGGTGGGGGCATATCCCTTCGCGGGCATTTT.

The rearrangement links TRBV3-1 (or the pseudogene TRBV3-2) to TRBJ1-2; 10 nucleotides match TRBD1. The germline gives CDR1 LGHDT, CDR2 YNNKEL (reference sequence). Losses at the gene ends were 1 base for V and 7 bases for J; bases not matched to a gene: 9. CDR3 length equals 16 residues. The CDR3 coding sequence is TGTGCCAGCAGCCAAGGTGGGGACAGGGGAGTCGGTGGCTACACCTTC. This gives the protein CASSQGGDRGVGGYTF.

The chain links TRBV6-5 to TRBJ2-7; 8 positions match TRBD2. This CDR3 is 14 amino acids long. V was pared by 6 bases and J by 6 bases, with 10 bases of the junction left unmatched. Germline CDR1 and CDR2: MNHEY and SVGAGI. The CDR3 reads CASRIAGGAFEQYF. CDR3 bases: TGTGCCAGCAGAATCGCGGGGGGAGCTTTCGAGCAGTACTTC.